Following are 2 T cell receptor beta chains from one sample sequenced in a study of immune cell composition in non-small cell lung cancer. The protocol was immunoSEQ multiplex PCR, while the TCRdb copy is restricted to in-frame clones and leaves out a portion. The data contain approximately 8,200 clones, around four fifths of them singletons. What was sequenced was lung tumor tissue. The receptors derive from a human donor with non-small cell lung cancer.

V usage is TRBV18 and J usage is TRBJ2-1, with D tentatively TRBD2 (6 bases). Deletions cut 5 bases from V and 12 bases from J, with 20 bases between. This CDR3 is 14 amino acids long. Germline V gene sequence: CDR1 KGHSH, CDR2 LQKENI. The CDR3 sequence: CASSSSGTPERQFF. CDR3 DNA: TGTGCCAGCTCATCCTCCGGGACTCCAGAGAGGCAGTTCTTC.

The chain couples TRBV6-5 to TRBJ1-1; D unresolved. Trimming left V 7 bases short and J 5 bases short, with 17 bases between. Germline CDR1 is MNHEY and CDR2 is SVGAGI. This CDR3 comprises 14 residues. The CDR3 reads CASTLLGMGTEAFF. The CDR3, as DNA: TGTGCCAGCACCCTATTAGGGATGGGGACTGAAGCTTTCTTT.